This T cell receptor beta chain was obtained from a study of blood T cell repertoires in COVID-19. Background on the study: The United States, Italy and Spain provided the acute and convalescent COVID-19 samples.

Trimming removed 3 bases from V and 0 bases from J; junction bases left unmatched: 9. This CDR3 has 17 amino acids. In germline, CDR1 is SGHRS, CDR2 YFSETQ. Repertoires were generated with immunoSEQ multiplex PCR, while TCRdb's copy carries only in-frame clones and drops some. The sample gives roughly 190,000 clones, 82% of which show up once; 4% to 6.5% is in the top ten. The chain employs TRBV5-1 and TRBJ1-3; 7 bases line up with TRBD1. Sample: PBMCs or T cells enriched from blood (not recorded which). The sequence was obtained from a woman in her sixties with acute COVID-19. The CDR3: CASSWIGTEYSGNTIYF. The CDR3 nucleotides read TGCGCCAGCAGCTGGATAGGGACAGAGTACTCTGGAAACACCATATATTTT.